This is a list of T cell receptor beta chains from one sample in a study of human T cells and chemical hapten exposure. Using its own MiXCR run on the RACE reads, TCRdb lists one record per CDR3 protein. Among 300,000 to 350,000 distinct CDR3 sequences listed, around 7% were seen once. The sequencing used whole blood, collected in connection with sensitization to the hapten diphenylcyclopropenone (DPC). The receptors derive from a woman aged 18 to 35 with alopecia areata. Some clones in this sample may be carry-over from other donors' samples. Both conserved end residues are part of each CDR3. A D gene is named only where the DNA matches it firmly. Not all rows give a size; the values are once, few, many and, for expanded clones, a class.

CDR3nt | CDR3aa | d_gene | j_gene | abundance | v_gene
TGTGCCAGCAGCTCGACAGGGCCCTACGAGCAGTACTTC | CASSSTGPYEQYF | TRBD1 | TRBJ2-7 | many | TRBV7-2
TGCAGTGCTCTACCAGGGAACCCCACTAGCACAGATACGCAGTATTTT | CSALPGNPTSTDTQYF | - | TRBJ2-3 | - | TRBV20-1
TGTGCCAGCAAATCCGGGACAGACTACGAGCAGTACTTC | CASKSGTDYEQYF | TRBD1 | TRBJ2-7 | - | TRBV2
TGTGCCATCAGTGGCGGGGGGACTGGAGAGACCCAGTACTTC | CAISGGGTGETQYF | TRBD2 | TRBJ2-5 | few | TRBV10-3
TGTGCCAGTAGTATGACAGGGGACTCCTACAATGAGCAGTTCTTC | CASSMTGDSYNEQFF | TRBD1 | TRBJ2-1 | - | TRBV19
TGTGCCAGCAGCTCGACAGGGGGCAACTATCAGCCCCAGCATTTT | CASSSTGGNYQPQHF | TRBD1 | TRBJ1-5 | - | TRBV7-2
TGTGCCAGCAGTTTAGTCGCAGGCAGGGGAACTTTCACAGATACGCAGTATTTT | CASSLVAGRGTFTDTQYF | - | TRBJ2-3 | few | TRBV12-3/TRBV12-4
TGTGCCAGCGGGACTAGCGGGGGCGGAGGTGAGCAGTTCTTC | CASGTSGGGGEQFF | TRBD2 | TRBJ2-1 | many | TRBV6-2/TRBV6-3
TGTGCCAGCAGTCCCCACAGGGGGCAAGGCTACACCTTC | CASSPHRGQGYTF | TRBD1 | TRBJ1-2 | - | TRBV12-3/TRBV12-4
TGCAGTGCAAACAGGGTAGTTGGGAACAATGAGCAGTTCTTC | CSANRVVGNNEQFF | - | TRBJ2-1 | few | TRBV20-1
TGTGCCAGCAGCCGTCAGGGGGGATCTGAAGCTTTCTTT | CASSRQGGSEAFF | TRBD1 | TRBJ1-1 | few | TRBV7-3
TGTGCCAGCAGTGATGCACGGGGAGGTACTAACTATGGCTACACCTTC | CASSDARGGTNYGYTF | - | TRBJ1-2 | many | TRBV2
TGTGCCAGCAGCCGACGACGAAACTCCTACAATGAGCAGTTCTTC | CASSRRRNSYNEQFF | - | TRBJ2-1 | many | TRBV3-1
TGTGCCAGCAGCTCTGACACCAATGAGCAGTTCTTC | CASSSDTNEQFF | - | TRBJ2-1 | many | TRBV5-4
TGCAGTGCCCGGACAGCCAACAATCAGCCCCAGCATTTT | CSARTANNQPQHF | - | TRBJ1-5 | - | TRBV20-1
TGTGCCAGCAGTCGGGGTGGGTTCGAGGACACTGAAGCTTTCTTT | CASSRGGFEDTEAFF | - | TRBJ1-1 | - | TRBV27
TGTGCCAGCAGCCTAACGCGGGGTACGGGAAACACCATATATTTT | CASSLTRGTGNTIYF | - | TRBJ1-3 | many | TRBV13
TGTGCCACCAGCGGGGGGACAGGGGTGTTAGATGCCCAGCATTTT | CATSGGTGVLDAQHF | TRBD1 | TRBJ1-5 | few | TRBV15
TGCAGCGTTGAAGGGCGCCAGGATAGCACAGATACGCAGTATTTT | CSVEGRQDSTDTQYF | - | TRBJ2-3 | few | TRBV29-1
TGCAGCGTTGCTGACAGGGGAAGGTCCTACGAGCAGTACTTC | CSVADRGRSYEQYF | TRBD1 | TRBJ2-7 | few | TRBV29-1
TGTGCCAGCACCCTCCGGACAGGGAACTACGAGCAGTACTTC | CASTLRTGNYEQYF | TRBD1 | TRBJ2-7 | - | TRBV12-3/TRBV12-4
TGTGCCAGCAGCTTATCCTGGGACAGGGGGGAGGAGCAGTACTTC | CASSLSWDRGEEQYF | TRBD1 | TRBJ2-7 | many | TRBV7-9
TGTGCCAGCAGTTTTGAAGCGGACGGGGGGCCCTACAATGAGCAGTTCTTC | CASSFEADGGPYNEQFF | - | TRBJ2-1 | many | TRBV12-3/TRBV12-4
TGCGCCAGCAGCTTCTCCGGCCACGAGCAGTACTTC | CASSFSGHEQYF | - | TRBJ2-7 | - | TRBV5-1
TGCAGTGCTAGTCCCGAGGGACAGTTAAACGCTGAAGCTTTCTTT | CSASPEGQLNAEAFF | TRBD1 | TRBJ1-1 | few | TRBV20-1
TGCAGTGCTAGAGGGCGGGGTAATTCACCCCTCCACTTT | CSARGRGNSPLHF | - | TRBJ1-6 | few | TRBV20-1
TGTGCCAGCAGCCGACAGGGGGCGAAAGCCTACGAGCAGTACTTC | CASSRQGAKAYEQYF | TRBD1 | TRBJ2-7 | many | TRBV28
TGTGCCAGCAGCTTAGTGGCCACACCGGGCGGCTATGGCTACACCTTC | CASSLVATPGGYGYTF | - | TRBJ1-2 | many | TRBV7-2
TGTGCCAGCAACGGACTAGCGGGGGCCGGGGAGCTGTTTTTT | CASNGLAGAGELFF | TRBD2 | TRBJ2-2 | few | TRBV25-1
TGTGCCAGCAGCCAAGCGAGACAGGGCGGGTCAGCCCAGCATTTT | CASSQARQGGSAQHF | TRBD1 | TRBJ1-5 | many | TRBV3-1
TGCAGTGCTAGAGGGATGGCCCTTAGGGATGGTGAGCAGTTCTTC | CSARGMALRDGEQFF | - | TRBJ2-1 | many | TRBV20-1
TGTGCCAGCAGTTATCGACAGGGCCCCAACTATGGCTACACCTTC | CASSYRQGPNYGYTF | TRBD1 | TRBJ1-2 | few | TRBV6-2/TRBV6-3